The 17 T cell receptor beta chains given below trace back to one sample, sequenced in a study of T cell repertoires in cytomegalovirus infection. TCRdb used MiXCR to reprocess the reads, holding one entry per CDR3 protein. The table records over 300,000 distinct CDR3 sequences, roughly 15% of them present only once. Sequences were obtained from PBMCs. These receptors came from a human donor in good health (CMV status not recorded). Some clones in this sample may be carry-over from other donors' samples.

This clonotype occurred many times. The CDR3 reads CASSQYGVGQPQHF. Written as DNA, the CDR3 is TGTGCCAGCAGCCAATATGGCGTCGGTCAGCCCCAGCATTTT. The chain employs TRBV4-2 and TRBJ1-5; no firm D call. The V end was cut by 2 bases, the J end by 6 bases, with 11 bases between. Looked up from germline, CDR1 is LGHNA and CDR2 is YNFKEQ. The CDR3 consists of 14 residues.

In this sample, this clonotype turned up many times. The rearrangement links TRBV5-4 to TRBJ2-1; D uncertain. The CDR3 loop spans 15 amino acids. Germline CDR1 reads SGHNT; CDR2 reads YYREEE (reference sequence). Trimming removed 0 bases at V and 1 base at J, with 8 bases between. The DNA of the CDR3 is TGTGCCAGCAGCTTGGGACCTCCTTCCTACAATGAGCAGTTCTTC. Its protein product is CASSLGPPSYNEQFF.

This clonotype has more than one count but fewer than ten. The genes are TRBV5-1 and TRBJ2-2; 7 nucleotides agree with TRBD1. CDR1 is SGHRS and CDR2 is YFSETQ in the germline V gene. V was clipped by 4 bases and J by 4 bases; unmatched bases: 4. The CDR3 has 14 amino acids. The CDR3 DNA follows: TGCGCCAGCAGCAGGGACAGCCTCACCGGGGAGCTGTTTTTT. Translation gives CASSRDSLTGELFF.

The rearrangement uses TRBV13 and TRBJ2-4; TRBD1 matches at 7 bases. The junction had 2 bases not matched to a gene; V was cut back by 3 bases and J by 0 bases. CDR1 and CDR2 (germline): PRHDT, FYEKMQ (reference sequence). This CDR3 comprises 15 residues. The CDR3 region is CASSLSGGAKNIQYF. CDR3 in DNA: TGTGCCAGCAGCTTGTCAGGGGGAGCCAAAAACATTCAGTACTTC.

There are many counts of this clonotype. CDR3 protein: CASSLSRGLHNEQFF. CDR3 coding DNA: TGTGCCAGCAGCTTATCAAGGGGCCTCCACAATGAGCAGTTCTTC. The V gene is TRBV7-2, the J gene TRBJ2-1, with D possibly being TRBD1 (5 bases). This CDR3 is 15 amino acids long. Trimming took 2 bases from V and 5 from J, leaving 13 bases between them. Germline CDR1 is SGHTA and CDR2 is FQGNSA.

This chain uses TRBV7-9 with TRBJ1-4; D call uncertain. The V gene lost 1 base and the J gene lost 3 bases, with 12 bases spanning the gap. Germline-derived CDR1 and CDR2 are SEHNR and FQNEAQ (reference sequence). This CDR3 has 16 amino acids. The CDR3 coding sequence is TGTGCCAGCAGCTTAGGAAGTGGTGCAGCTAATGAAAAACTGTTTTTT. Translating gives CASSLGSGAANEKLFF.

This clonotype was picked up many times. The chain employs TRBV7-6 and TRBJ1-1; D remains unclear. Germline loops: CDR1 SGHVS, CDR2 FNYEAQ. V dropped 5 bases and J dropped 3 bases, with 19 bases sitting between them. The CDR3 totals 16 residues. CDR3 residues: CASSLRNPGSDTEAFF. The CDR3 DNA is TGTGCCAGCAGCCTCAGAAACCCGGGGTCAGACACTGAAGCTTTCTTT. The whole variable domain, remainder taken from reference TRBV7-6 and TRBJ1-1, is GAGVSQSPRYKVTKRGQDVALRCDPISGHVSLYWYRQALGQGPEFLTYFNYEAQQDKSGLPNDRFSAERPEGSISTLTIQRTEQRDSAMYRCASSLRNPGSDTEAFFGQGTRLTVV.

This clonotype was counted ten times or more. The chain employs TRBV28 and TRBJ1-5; D might be TRBD1 (6 bases). CDR3 size: 14 residues. Germline CDR1 reads MDHEN; CDR2 reads SYDVKM. V lost 6 bases to trimming and J lost 4 bases, with 13 bases between them. In nucleotides, the CDR3 is TGTGCCAGCAGCTTTACAGGGCATAATCAGCCCCAGCATTTT. Translated, it gives CASSFTGHNQPQHF. The full variable domain, with the rest looked up from reference TRBV28 and TRBJ1-5, is DVKVTQSSRYLVKRTGEKVFLECVQDMDHENMFWYRQDPGLGLRLIYFSYDVKMKEKGDIPEGYSVSREKKERFSLILESASTNQTSMYLCASSFTGHNQPQHFGDGTRLSIL.

This clonotype was counted a few times. V and J are TRBV7-9 and TRBJ1-2; 12 bases agree with TRBD1. This CDR3 contains 17 residues. Germline loops: CDR1 SEHNR, CDR2 FQNEAQ (reference sequence). The junction had 10 bases not matched to a gene; V was cut back by 5 bases and J by 3 bases. The CDR3, as DNA: TGTGCCAGCAGCCCTCCGGGGACAGGGGGCGCCGACTATGGCTACACCTTC. Protein sequence: CASSPPGTGGADYGYTF. Using reference TRBV7-9 and TRBJ1-2 for the parts outside the CDR3, the full variable domain is DTGVSQNPRHKITKRGQNVTFRCDPISEHNRLYWYRQTLGQGPEFLTYFQNEAQLEKSRLLSDRFSAERPKGSFSTLEIQRTEQGDSAMYLCASSPPGTGGADYGYTFGSGTRLTVV.

This clonotype showed up many times. The V gene is TRBV27, the J gene TRBJ1-3; D is ambiguous. The CDR3 is 14 amino acids. Germline assignment: CDR1 MNHEY and CDR2 SMNVEV (reference sequence). Trimming left V 5 bases short and J 0 bases short, with 8 bases between. The CDR3 DNA follows: TGTGCCAGCAGTCCACTTTTCTCTGGAAACACCATATATTTT. Translating gives CASSPLFSGNTIYF.

The genes are TRBV6-1 and TRBJ1-2; the D is unclear. Per the germline V gene, CDR1 is MNHNS and CDR2 is SASEGT. The CDR3 extends over 15 amino acids. V was clipped by 4 bases and J by 4 bases, with 16 bases between them. CDR3 amino acids: CASSAAWTAVYGYTF. As DNA, the CDR3 is TGTGCCAGCAGTGCCGCCTGGACGGCTGTCTATGGCTACACCTTC.

The sample holds a few counts of this clonotype. With a much larger clone just one base away, this may be a read error. The chain has TRBV7-9 and TRBJ1-1; 9 nucleotides align to TRBD1. Germline CDR1 and CDR2: SEHNR and FQNEAQ (reference sequence). V was clipped by 3 bases and J by 3 bases; unmatched bases: 2. CDR3 size: 14 residues. CDR3 in DNA: TGTGCCAGCAGCTTTGGACAGGGGTACACTGAAGCTTTCTTT. Residues: CASSFGQGYTEAFF. The full variable domain, completed using reference TRBV7-9 and TRBJ1-1, is DTGVSQNPRHKITKRGQNVTFRCDPISEHNRLYWYRQTLGQGPEFLTYFQNEAQLEKSRLLSDRFSAERPKGSFSTLEIQRTEQGDSAMYLCASSFGQGYTEAFFGQGTRLTVV.

V gene TRBV18 combines with J gene TRBJ2-2; D is perhaps TRBD2 (5 bases). The germline V gene has CDR1 KGHSH and CDR2 LQKENI. V lost 1 base and J lost 5, with 14 bases in between. This CDR3 region has 16 residues. CDR3 sequence (DNA): TGTGCCAGCTCACCACGGACGGGGTTCTCGACCGGGGAGCTGTTTTTT. Translation gives CASSPRTGFSTGELFF.

V and J are TRBV7-8 and TRBJ2-5; 8 bases are shared with TRBD1. With 0 bases clipped from V and 2 bases from J, the junction kept 5 bases outside the gene matches. In germline, CDR1 is SGHVS, CDR2 FQNEAQ. This CDR3 comprises 16 residues. CDR3: CASSLASNRGQETQYF. The CDR3 DNA sequence: TGTGCCAGCAGCTTAGCTTCGAACAGGGGGCAAGAGACCCAGTACTTC. The entire variable domain, with the rest obtained from reference TRBV7-8 and TRBJ2-5, is as follows: GAGVSQSPRYKVAKRGQDVALRCDPISGHVSLFWYQQALGQGPEFLTYFQNEAQLDKSGLPSDRFFAERPEGSVSTLKIQRTQQEDSAVYLCASSLASNRGQETQYFGPGTRLLVL.

The rearrangement uses TRBV28 and TRBJ1-2; 7 bases map to TRBD1. Trimming took 4 bases from V and 7 from J; bases not matched to a gene: 6. CDR1 and CDR2 from the germline V gene are MDHEN and SYDVKM. The CDR3 extends over 13 amino acids. CDR3 nucleotide sequence: TGTGCCAGCAGTTCCAGACAGGGAGGTGGCTACACCTTC. It translates to CASSSRQGGGYTF.

V usage is TRBV20-1 and J usage is TRBJ2-7; tentatively, D is TRBD2 (6 bases). Per the germline V gene, CDR1 is DFQATT and CDR2 is SNEGSKA (reference sequence). The CDR3 totals 13 residues. Trimming removed 5 bases from V and 4 bases from J, with 15 bases in between. CDR3 loop: CSAYFTSRYEQYF. CDR3 sequence (DNA): TGCAGTGCTTATTTTACTAGCAGGTACGAGCAGTACTTC.

There are many counts of this clonotype. The chain combines TRBV20-1 with TRBJ2-5; maybe TRBD2 (7 bases). The germline V gene encodes CDR1 DFQATT and CDR2 SNEGSKA (reference sequence). The CDR3 contains 15 residues. V lost 6 bases and J 5 bases, leaving 22 bases between the germline ends. CDR3 region: CSALRRGGLWETQYF. The CDR3 bases are TGCAGTGCCCTACGGAGGGGGGGGCTCTGGGAGACCCAGTACTTC.